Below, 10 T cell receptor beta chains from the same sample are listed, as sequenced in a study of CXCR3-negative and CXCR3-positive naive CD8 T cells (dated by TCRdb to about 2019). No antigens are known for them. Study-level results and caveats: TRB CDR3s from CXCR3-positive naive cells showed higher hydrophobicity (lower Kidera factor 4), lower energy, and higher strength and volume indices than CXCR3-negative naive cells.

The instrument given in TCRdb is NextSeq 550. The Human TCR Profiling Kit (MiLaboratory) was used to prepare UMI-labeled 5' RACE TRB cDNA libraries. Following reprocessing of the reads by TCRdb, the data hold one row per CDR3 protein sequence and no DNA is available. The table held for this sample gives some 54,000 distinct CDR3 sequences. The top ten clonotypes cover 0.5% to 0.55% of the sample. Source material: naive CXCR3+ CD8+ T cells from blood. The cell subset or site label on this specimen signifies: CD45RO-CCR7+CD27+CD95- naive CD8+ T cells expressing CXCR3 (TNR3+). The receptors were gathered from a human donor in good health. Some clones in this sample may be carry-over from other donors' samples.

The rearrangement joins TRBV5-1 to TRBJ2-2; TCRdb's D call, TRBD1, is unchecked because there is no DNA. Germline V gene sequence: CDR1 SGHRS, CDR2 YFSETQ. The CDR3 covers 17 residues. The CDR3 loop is CASSFPGDRANTGELFF.

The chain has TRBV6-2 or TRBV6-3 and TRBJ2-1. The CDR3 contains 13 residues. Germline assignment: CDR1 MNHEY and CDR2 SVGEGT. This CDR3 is CATGLNGVNEQFF.

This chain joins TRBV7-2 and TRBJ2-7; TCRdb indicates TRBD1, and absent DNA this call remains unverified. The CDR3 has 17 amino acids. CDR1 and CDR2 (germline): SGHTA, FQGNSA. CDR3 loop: CASSLGRTVTPFYEQYF.

This CDR3 is CSAPKTEGTEAFF. The chain has TRBV20-1 and TRBJ1-1. This CDR3 is built from 13 residues. Germline lookup yields CDR1 DFQATT and CDR2 SNEGSKA (reference sequence).

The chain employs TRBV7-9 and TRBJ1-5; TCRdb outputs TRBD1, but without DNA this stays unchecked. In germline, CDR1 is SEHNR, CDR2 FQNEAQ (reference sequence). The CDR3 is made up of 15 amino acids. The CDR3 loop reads CASSGRDSSNQPQHF.

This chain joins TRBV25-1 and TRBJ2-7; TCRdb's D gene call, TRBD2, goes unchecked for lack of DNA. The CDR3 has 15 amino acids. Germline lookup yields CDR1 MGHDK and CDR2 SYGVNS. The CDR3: CASSIRTSGGGEQYF.

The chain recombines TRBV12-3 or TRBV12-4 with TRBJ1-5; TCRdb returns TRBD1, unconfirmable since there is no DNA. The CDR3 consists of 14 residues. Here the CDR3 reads CASTTGGGGQPQHF.

This CDR3 is CASSLMTGGSNEQFF. The chain recombines TRBV7-9 with TRBJ2-1; checking the TCRdb D call of TRBD1 is not possible without DNA. The germline gives CDR1 SEHNR, CDR2 FQNEAQ (reference sequence). This CDR3 region has 15 residues.

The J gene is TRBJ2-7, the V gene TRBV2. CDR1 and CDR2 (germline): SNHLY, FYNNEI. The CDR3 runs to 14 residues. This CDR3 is CASSASLPSYEQYF.

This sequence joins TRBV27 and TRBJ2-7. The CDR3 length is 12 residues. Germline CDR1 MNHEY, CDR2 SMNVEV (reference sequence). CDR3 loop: CASSLGPSEQYF.